The 18 T cell receptor beta chains listed next were all sequenced from one sample in a study of CXCR3-negative and CXCR3-positive naive CD8 T cells. The authors prepared UMI-labeled TRB cDNA libraries by 5' RACE. TCRdb re-called the 5' RACE reads; one entry per CDR3 protein, DNA not given. The sample has 38,000 or so distinct CDR3 sequences. The sample was naive CXCR3- CD8+ T cells from blood. Sample subset: CD45RO-CCR7+CD27+CD95- naive CD8+ T cells lacking CXCR3 (TNR3-). These receptors were obtained from a human donor in good health. Some clones in this sample may be carry-over from other donors' samples.

The V call is TRBV7-2, the J call TRBJ2-5; TCRdb designates TRBD1, a call that cannot be tested without DNA. Germline-derived CDR1 and CDR2 are SGHTA and FQGNSA. This CDR3 spans 19 amino acids. The CDR3 reads CASSSVRTGGLWTVETQYF.

The rearrangement links TRBV2 to TRBJ2-3; there is no DNA to check the TCRdb D call of TRBD2. CDR1 is SNHLY and CDR2 is FYNNEI in the germline V gene. This CDR3 has 18 residues. The CDR3 here is CASSETSGGHPSTDTQYF.

CDR3 sequence: CASSGDSRFTDTQYF. This chain joins TRBV11-3 and TRBJ2-3; no DNA is available, so the TRBD2 call from TCRdb remains unchecked. Germline V gene sequence: CDR1 SGHNT, CDR2 YENEEA. The CDR3 length is 15 residues.

The chain employs TRBV3-2 and TRBJ1-5; the TCRdb D gene call, TRBD1, has no DNA to confirm it. TRBV3-2 is assigned pseudogene status. The CDR3 runs 16 residues. The CDR3 here is CASSQTEGVVYQPQHF.

The chain uses TRBV29-1 and TRBJ1-2; TCRdb calls TRBD1, which cannot be checked without DNA. The CDR3 consists of 12 residues. The germline V gene encodes CDR1 SQVTM and CDR2 ANQGSEA. CDR3 in amino acids: CSVWDGSYGYTF.

The CDR3 loop reads CSVVWANEQFF. V usage is TRBV29-1 and J usage is TRBJ2-1. Germline loops: CDR1 SQVTM, CDR2 ANQGSEA. CDR3 length equals 11 residues.

The rearrangement links TRBV18 to TRBJ2-7; TCRdb's D call of TRBD2 is untestable without DNA. The CDR3 consists of 14 residues. The germline CDR1 and CDR2 sequences are KGHSH and LQKENI. The CDR3 protein is CASSLPGLAPEQYF. Supplemented by reference TRBV18 and TRBJ2-7, the full variable domain reads NAGVMQNPRHLVRRRGQEARLRCSPMKGHSHVYWYRQLPEEGLKFMVYLQKENIIDESGMPKERFSAEFPKEGPSILRIQQVVRGDSAAYFCASSLPGLAPEQYFGPGTRLTVT.

The chain recombines TRBV29-1 with TRBJ1-2; the TCRdb call, TRBD1, lacks DNA for checking. The CDR3 contains 11 residues. Germline CDR1 SQVTM, CDR2 ANQGSEA. This CDR3 is CSVGGGKGYTF.

V and J are TRBV29-1 and TRBJ1-2. The CDR3 totals 14 residues. Germline CDR1 is SQVTM and CDR2 is ANQGSEA. CDR3: CSVEDWTKVYGYTF. Drawing the rest from reference TRBV29-1 and TRBJ1-2, the complete variable domain is SAVISQKPSRDICQRGTSLTIQCQVDSQVTMMFWYRQQPGQSLTLIATANQGSEATYESGFVIDKFPISRPNLTFSTLTVSNMSPEDSSIYLCSVEDWTKVYGYTFGSGTRLTVV.

V is TRBV28 and J is TRBJ2-6; the TRBD1 assignment by TCRdb is unverifiable without DNA. Germline assignment: CDR1 MDHEN and CDR2 SYDVKM. The CDR3 consists of 15 residues. CDR3 in amino acids: CASRETGSGANVLTF.

The rearrangement joins TRBV28 to TRBJ2-7; the TCRdb call, TRBD2, lacks DNA for checking. The CDR3 sequence is 15 residues long. Germline V gene lookup returns CDR1 MDHEN and CDR2 SYDVKM. The CDR3 loop reads CASSFMLAGIYEQYF.

The J gene is TRBJ2-2, the V gene TRBV5-6; the D gene TCRdb calls, TRBD2, cannot be checked with no DNA. Germline CDR1 SGHDT, CDR2 YYEEEE. CDR3 length: 15 amino acids. The CDR3 is CASSSDRGDSGELFF.

The chain couples TRBV7-9 to TRBJ2-1; TCRdb's D gene call, TRBD2, goes unchecked for lack of DNA. This CDR3 spans 15 amino acids. The germline gives CDR1 SEHNR, CDR2 FQNEAQ (reference sequence). CDR3 protein: CASSPPGLPVDEQFF.

The chain uses TRBV5-4 and TRBJ2-1; TCRdb names TRBD2, which stays unverified in the absence of DNA. CDR1 and CDR2 from the germline V gene are SGHNT and YYREEE (reference sequence). CDR3 size: 15 residues. This CDR3 is CASRSGLAAYNEQFF.

This sequence joins TRBV7-9 and TRBJ2-7. CDR1 and CDR2 (germline): SEHNR, FQNEAQ (reference sequence). This CDR3 has 13 amino acids. CDR3 in amino acids: CASSLANGYEQYF. The complete variable domain, with remaining parts taken from reference TRBV7-9 and TRBJ2-7, reads DTGVSQNPRHKITKRGQNVTFRCDPISEHNRLYWYRQTLGQGPEFLTYFQNEAQLEKSRLLSDRFSAERPKGSFSTLEIQRTEQGDSAMYLCASSLANGYEQYFGPGTRLTVT.

The chain recombines TRBV5-1 with TRBJ2-1; with no DNA, the TCRdb D assignment of TRBD2 cannot be verified. The germline CDR1 and CDR2 sequences are SGHRS and YFSETQ. This CDR3 is built from 15 residues. CDR3 residues: CASRIGDSTGYEQFF.

This rearrangement joins TRBV4-3 to TRBJ1-2. Germline CDR1 and CDR2: LGHNA and YSLEER. The CDR3 sequence is 14 residues long. The CDR3: CASSQDWSNYGYTF.

The chain carries TRBV6-5 and TRBJ2-3; TCRdb returns TRBD2, unconfirmable since there is no DNA. CDR1 and CDR2 (germline): MNHEY, SVGAGI. This CDR3 is built from 15 residues. This CDR3 is CASQSAEGVTDTQYF.